The subject of this entry is one TCR beta chain. These data belong to a study of blood T cell repertoires in COVID-19. Study at large: Italy, Spain and the United States were the sources of the convalescent and acute COVID-19 samples. Sample material is recorded as cDNA or gDNA derived from T cells, B-cell-depleted T cells, or PBMCs.

In the source study's methods: Reference gene primer amplification in the assay estimated nucleated cell counts. Some clones are missing from TCRdb's copy, which holds only in-frame ones; the method was immunoSEQ multiplex PCR. V and J calls and clone size are given by that table; D and trimming were obtained from the DNA. The profile covers under 300,000 clones, with around 86% appearing a single time and around 12% taken by the ten largest. The clonotype originates from a woman in her sixties with active or convalescent COVID-19. Sequenced: peripheral blood.

In nucleotides, the CDR3 is TGTGCCACCAGTGATTCGCCCCCGGGACTGGTGAACACTGAAGCTTTCTTT. The encoded protein is CATSDSPPGLVNTEAFF. The chain has TRBV24-1 and TRBJ1-1, with D perhaps TRBD1 (5 bases). V gave up 2 bases and J gave up 0 bases, with 15 bases separating them. Germline-derived CDR1 and CDR2 are KGHDR and SFDVKD. This CDR3 has 17 residues.